Listed below are T cell receptor beta chains from one sample, sequenced in a study of blood T cells in healthy people across ages. TCRdb ran MiXCR on the 5' RACE reads and lists one entry per CDR3 protein. The sample records approximately 700,000 distinct CDR3 sequences, around 32% being singletons. Sequencing was done on a sample of blood. These receptors originate from an elderly woman in good health. Each CDR3 is given with its conserved first and last residue. A D gene is named only where the DNA matches it firmly. Some rows have no size entry. The others give once, few or many, or a class for an expanded clone.

>TRBJ2-7|TRBV5-1|14|NA|many
CASSLDRRVYEQYF
TGCGCCAGCAGCTTGGACCGACGGGTCTACGAGCAGTACTTC
>TRBJ2-3|TRBV9|17|NA|NA
CASSVERMSLGVDTQYF
TGTGCCAGCAGCGTAGAACGGATGAGTCTAGGTGTAGATACGCAGTATTTT
>TRBJ2-1|TRBV5-8|14|TRBD1|NA
CASRDRVWYNEQFF
TGTGCCAGCAGGGACAGGGTATGGTACAATGAGCAGTTCTTC
>TRBJ2-3|TRBV5-1|16|TRBD2|many
CASSFGSAGGTDTQYF
TGCGCCAGCAGCTTTGGATCCGCGGGGGGGACAGATACGCAGTATTTT
>TRBJ2-5|TRBV15|13|NA|many
CATQWGRSKTQYF
TGTGCCACCCAGTGGGGGAGGTCGAAGACCCAGTACTTC
>TRBJ2-1|TRBV13|14|NA|few
CASRMEGGVNEQFF
TGTGCCAGCAGAATGGAGGGGGGTGTCAATGAGCAGTTCTTC
>TRBJ1-2|TRBV20-1|12|NA|NA
CSANGDLDGYTF
TGCAGTGCCAATGGGGATTTAGATGGCTACACCTTC
>TRBJ2-5|TRBV20-1|16|TRBD2|many
CSAEGLAGLGQETQYF
TGCAGTGCCGAGGGACTAGCGGGGTTGGGTCAAGAGACCCAGTACTTC
>TRBJ2-7|TRBV20-1|16|TRBD1|many
CSARNLRQGLSYEQYF
TGCAGTGCTAGAAACCTCCGACAGGGGCTCTCCTACGAGCAGTACTTC
>TRBJ2-1|TRBV4-3|18|NA|NA
CASSQDVSGDTSYNEQFF
TGCGCCAGCAGCCAAGACGTCTCAGGGGATACGTCCTACAATGAGCAGTTCTTC
>TRBJ1-5|TRBV12-3/TRBV12-4|15|TRBD1|NA
CAGSSQRQGSQPQHF
TGTGCCGGCAGCTCCCAACGACAGGGATCCCAGCCCCAGCATTTT
>TRBJ2-1|TRBV6-1|16|TRBD2|many
CASSEAERGILGEQFF
TGTGCCAGCAGTGAAGCTGAGCGGGGGATTTTGGGTGAGCAGTTCTTC